This TCR beta chain was captured by sequencing in a study of T-cell reconstitution after alpha-beta-depleted transplantation in children. At least ten counts were recorded for this clonotype. Unique molecular identifiers were incorporated during preparation of the TCRbeta library. TCRdb recomputed calls from the PCR reads with MiXCR, one row per CDR3 protein. This sample has 200,000 to 300,000 distinct CDR3 sequences, with more than 10% found just once. Trimming shortened V by 0 bases and J by 3 bases, and 3 bases separated the two germline ends. The CDR3 sequence is 14 residues long. Germline V gene sequence: CDR1 MNHEY, CDR2 SVGAGI.

This sequence joins TRBV6-5 and TRBJ2-6; D remains unclear. Specimen: PBMCs from the stem cell graft donor, collected from the stem cell graft. This receptor was taken from a human donor who donated a stem cell graft to a child with acute lymphoblastic leukemia. CDR3 in amino acids: CASSYSVGANVLTF. The CDR3 nucleotides are TGTGCCAGCAGTTACTCCGTTGGGGCCAACGTCCTGACTTTC.